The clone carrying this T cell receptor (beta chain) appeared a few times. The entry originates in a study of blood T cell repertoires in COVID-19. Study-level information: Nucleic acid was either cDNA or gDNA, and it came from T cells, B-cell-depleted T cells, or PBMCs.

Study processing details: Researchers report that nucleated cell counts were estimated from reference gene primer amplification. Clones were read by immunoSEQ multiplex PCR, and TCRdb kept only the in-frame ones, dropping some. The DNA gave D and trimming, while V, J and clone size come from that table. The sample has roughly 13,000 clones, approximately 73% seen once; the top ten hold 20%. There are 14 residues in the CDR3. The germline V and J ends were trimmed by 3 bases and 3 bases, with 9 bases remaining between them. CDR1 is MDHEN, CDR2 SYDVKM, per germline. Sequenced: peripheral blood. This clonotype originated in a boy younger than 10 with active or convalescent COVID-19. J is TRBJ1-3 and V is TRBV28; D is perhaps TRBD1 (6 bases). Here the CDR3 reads CASSLGALGNTIYF. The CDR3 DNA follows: TGTGCCAGCAGTTTGGGGGCTCTTGGAAACACCATATATTTT.